What follows describes a single TCR beta chain. V was trimmed by 4 bases and J by 3 bases, leaving 16 bases between them. This CDR3 is 16 amino acids long. Germline CDR1 and CDR2: SGHNT and YYREEE (reference sequence). The data are from a study of blood T cell repertoires in COVID-19. Looking at the study overall: Samples came from the United States, Italy and Spain, spanning acute and convalescent COVID-19. PBMCs, B-cell-depleted T cells, or T cells provided the cDNA or gDNA that made up the material.

Authors' data handling: Nucleated cell counts were estimated from reference gene primer amplification. The assay was immunoSEQ multiplex PCR, and TCRdb's table has in-frame clones only and misses some. That table gives V, J and clone size, and the DNA gave D and trimming. The data show approximately 16,000 clones, 70% to 90% seen once. V is TRBV5-4 and J is TRBJ2-2; D might be TRBD2 (5 bases). The sequence came from an elderly man with acute or convalescent COVID-19. Sequences were obtained from peripheral blood. CDR3 protein: CASSPVGVGYTGELFF. CDR3 in DNA: TGTGCCAGCAGCCCGGTGGGAGTAGGGTACACCGGGGAGCTGTTTTTT. The full variable domain, completed using reference TRBV5-4 and TRBJ2-2, is ETGVTQSPTHLIKTRGQQVTLRCSSQSGHNTVSWYQQALGQGPQFIFQYYREEENGRGNFPPRFSGLQFPNYSSELNVNALELDDSALYLCASSPVGVGYTGELFFGEGSRLTVL.